This T cell receptor (beta chain) was recovered during a study of blood T cell repertoires in COVID-19. Background on the study: The United States, Italy and Spain supplied acute and convalescent COVID-19 samples.

The protocol was immunoSEQ multiplex PCR, while the TCRdb copy is restricted to in-frame clones and leaves out a portion. Of over 120,000 clones listed, approximately 90% are singletons. Between the trimmed V and J ends, which lost 0 bases and 4 bases, there was a span of 15 bases. In germline, CDR1 is ENHRY, CDR2 SYGVKD. The CDR3 has 16 amino acids. Sequencing used peripheral blood. This TCR came from a woman in her forties or fifties with active or convalescent COVID-19. This chain connects TRBV10-3 to TRBJ1-2, with D maybe TRBD1 (6 bases). The CDR3 DNA is TGTGCCATCAGTGAGTCAGAAGGGGGTGATCGCTATGGCTACACCTTC. It is translated as CAISESEGGDRYGYTF.